This T cell receptor (beta chain) is drawn from a study of T cells after yellow fever vaccination (dated by TCRdb to about 2019). At the level of the whole study: Libraries from fractions with low cell numbers were prepared with the SMART-Seq v4 Ultra Low Input RNA kit. Two healthy male donors, one aged 18 to 29 and one aged 30 to 39 years, were included in the cohort. Blood samples were taken at several timepoints before and after primary and secondary immunization, and bulk PBMC replicates and cell subsets were isolated. To follow T-cell clones before and after both primary and booster YFV17D yellow fever vaccination, bulk TCR alpha and beta repertoires underwent longitudinal sequencing.

Broader findings and caveats from the paper: Only two donors were included in the study, so the extent to which the findings can be generalized is limited. Computational filtering was needed because FACS-sorted repertoires could contain abundant contaminating clonotypes from the bulk population. The secondary T-cell response was weaker than the primary response but faster, peaking on day 5 instead of day 15. After the booster, most of the clones that had expanded following primary vaccination were detected again (96% of CD4 and around 90% of CD8), which suggests that memory was broadly maintained. A small fraction of clonotypes showed up in both the CD4 and CD8 compartments, probably as a result of convergent recombination.

Including the terminal cysteine and phenylalanine, the CDR3 comprises 15 residues. Just CDR3 DNA is preserved here, 45 bases in frame from base 1. V and J lose 3 bases and 1 base, and a span of 9 bases separates them. TCR cDNA was synthesized by 5'RACE template switching, through which a universal primer site and unique molecular identifiers were introduced. cDNA synthesis was primed from both the TCR alpha and TCR beta constant segments. Two PCR steps were used to amplify libraries, with sample barcodes and sequencing adapters being added in the second step. Sequencing of libraries was performed on Illumina HiSeq 2500 (2x100 bp) or NovaSeq (2x150 bp). From the authors' description of their analysis: MIGEC was used to demultiplex reads and collapse the reads into UMI consensus sequences, and MiXCR was used for V(D)J alignment. Vaccine-responding clonotypes were identified with edgeR using replicate PBMC samples, with FDR below 0.01 and a log2 fold change above 5 up to day 15 being required. Each bulk clonotype was labeled CD4 or CD8 based on which sequenced repertoire, CD4 or CD8, contained the clonotype at higher abundance. TCRdb cleaned the public reads at Q25 with fastp, built clones with MiXCR and kept in-frame beta chains. Here each entry gathers all rows of one CDR3 protein and keeps the most common genes and DNA. The V and J calls were not made by the authors but by TCRdb's processing. In all, the sample holds about 160,000 distinct CDR3 sequences, and more than 5.5% of those were seen once. Jointly, the top ten make up over 2% of the sample.

This clonotype was counted many times. Its antigen remains unidentified. No qualities accompany the bases; no much larger clone lies one base away. This sample's treatment or condition label indicates: live attenuated yellow fever vaccine strain. A standard Ficoll-Paque protocol was used to isolate PBMCs from peripheral blood. Dynabeads CD4 and CD8 positive selection kits were used to isolate the CD4 and CD8 T-cell fractions. TriZol was used to extract RNA from bulk PBMCs, CD4 and CD8 fractions, and dextramer-positive and dextramer-negative fractions. The receptor was isolated from a man aged 18 to 29 who received the YFV17D yellow fever vaccine. The sequencing used CD4+ T cells sorted from PBMCs, collected less than 6 days after the first yellow fever vaccination. The rearrangement combines TRBV12-3 or TRBV12-4 with TRBJ2-2, with the D gene not clear enough to name. The DNA sequence is given as TGTGCCAGCAGTTTTGTTGCGGTGAACACCGGGGAGCTGTTTTTT. Its amino acids are CASSFVAVNTGELFF.